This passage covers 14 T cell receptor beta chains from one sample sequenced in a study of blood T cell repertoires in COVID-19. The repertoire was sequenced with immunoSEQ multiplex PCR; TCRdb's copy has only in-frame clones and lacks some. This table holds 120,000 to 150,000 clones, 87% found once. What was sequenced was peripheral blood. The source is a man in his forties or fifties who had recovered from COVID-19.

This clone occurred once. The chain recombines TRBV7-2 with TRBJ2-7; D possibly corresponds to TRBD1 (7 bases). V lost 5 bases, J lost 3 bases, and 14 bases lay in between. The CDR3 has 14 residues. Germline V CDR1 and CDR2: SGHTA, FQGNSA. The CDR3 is CASSHDREDYEQYF. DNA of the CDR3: TGTGCCAGCAGCCACGACAGGGAGGACTACGAGCAGTACTTC.

CDR3 nucleotides: TGTGCTAGTGGTTCGGGACTAGCGGGGTACTACAATGAGCAGTTCTTC. The encoded protein is CASGSGLAGYYNEQFF. V usage is TRBV12-5 and J usage is TRBJ2-1; 13 positions agree with TRBD2. Germline CDR1 is LGHNT and CDR2 is FRNRAP. With 4 bases clipped from V and 3 bases from J, the junction kept 3 bases outside the gene matches. The CDR3 sequence is 16 residues long.

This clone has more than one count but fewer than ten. CDR3 region: CASSYLEGASYGYTF. CDR3 sequence (DNA): TGTGCCAGCAGTTACCTCGAAGGGGCGAGCTATGGCTACACCTTC. V usage is TRBV6-5 and J usage is TRBJ1-2; D is perhaps TRBD1 (5 bases). Trimming took 2 bases from V and 4 from J, leaving 14 bases between them. Per germline, CDR1 MNHEY and CDR2 SVGAGI. The CDR3 runs to 15 residues.

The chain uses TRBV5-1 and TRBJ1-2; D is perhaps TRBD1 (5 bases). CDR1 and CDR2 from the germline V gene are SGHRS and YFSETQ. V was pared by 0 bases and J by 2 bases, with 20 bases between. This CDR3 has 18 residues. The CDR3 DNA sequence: TGCGCCAGCAGCTTGGTTTCCCAGGGTCTCCTGGTAAACTATGGCTACACCTTC. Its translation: CASSLVSQGLLVNYGYTF.

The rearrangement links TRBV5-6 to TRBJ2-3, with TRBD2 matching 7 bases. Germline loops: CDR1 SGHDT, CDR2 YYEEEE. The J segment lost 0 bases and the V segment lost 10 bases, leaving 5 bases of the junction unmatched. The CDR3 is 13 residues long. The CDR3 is CAWGRASTDTQYF. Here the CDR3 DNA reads TGTGCCTGGGGGAGGGCTAGCACAGATACGCAGTATTTT.

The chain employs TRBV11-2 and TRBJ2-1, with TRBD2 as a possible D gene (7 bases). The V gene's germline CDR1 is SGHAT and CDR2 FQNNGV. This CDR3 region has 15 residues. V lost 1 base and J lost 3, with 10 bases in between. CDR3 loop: CASSLVGGLYNEQFF. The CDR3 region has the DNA TGTGCCAGCAGCTTAGTGGGGGGGCTCTACAATGAGCAGTTCTTC.

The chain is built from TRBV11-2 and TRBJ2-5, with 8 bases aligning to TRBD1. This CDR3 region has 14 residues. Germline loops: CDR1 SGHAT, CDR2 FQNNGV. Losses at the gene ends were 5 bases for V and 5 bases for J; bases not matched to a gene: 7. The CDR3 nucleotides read TGTGCCAGCAGCCTGGACAGGGCGAAGGAGACCCAGTACTTC. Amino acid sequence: CASSLDRAKETQYF.

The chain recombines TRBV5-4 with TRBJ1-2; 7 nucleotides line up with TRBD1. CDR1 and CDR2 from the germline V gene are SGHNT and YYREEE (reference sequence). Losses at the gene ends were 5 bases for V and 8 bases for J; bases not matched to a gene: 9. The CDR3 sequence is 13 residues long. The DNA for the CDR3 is TGTGCCAGCAGTCCACAGGGGCGTCGGGGCTACACCTTC. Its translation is CASSPQGRRGYTF.

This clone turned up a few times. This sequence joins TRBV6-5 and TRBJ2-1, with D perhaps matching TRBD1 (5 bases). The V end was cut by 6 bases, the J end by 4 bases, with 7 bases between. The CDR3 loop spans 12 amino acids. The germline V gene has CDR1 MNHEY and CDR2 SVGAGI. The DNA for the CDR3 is TGTGCCAGCAGAAAGGGGTACAATGAGCAGTTCTTC. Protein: CASRKGYNEQFF.

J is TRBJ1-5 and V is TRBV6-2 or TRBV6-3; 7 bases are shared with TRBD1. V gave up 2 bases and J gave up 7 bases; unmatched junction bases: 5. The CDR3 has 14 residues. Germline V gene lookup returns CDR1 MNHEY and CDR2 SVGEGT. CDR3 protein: CASSYGSGGQPQHF. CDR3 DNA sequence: TGTGCCAGCAGTTACGGATCAGGGGGACAGCCCCAGCATTTT.

The CDR3 here is CASSRLAGDQETQYF. The CDR3 DNA follows: TGTGCCAGCAGTCGACTAGCGGGGGACCAAGAGACCCAGTACTTC. The chain links TRBV9 to TRBJ2-5; 12 positions match TRBD2. Germline V gene sequence: CDR1 SGDLS, CDR2 YYNGEE. The ends lost 5 bases at V and 0 bases at J; junction bases unmatched: 2. The CDR3 sequence is 15 residues long.

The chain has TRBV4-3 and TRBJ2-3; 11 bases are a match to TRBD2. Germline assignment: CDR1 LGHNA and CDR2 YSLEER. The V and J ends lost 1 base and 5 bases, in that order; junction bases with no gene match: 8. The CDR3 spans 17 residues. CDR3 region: CASSQAASGGTKDTQYF. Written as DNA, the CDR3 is TGCGCCAGCAGCCAAGCTGCTAGCGGGGGGACAAAAGATACGCAGTATTTT.

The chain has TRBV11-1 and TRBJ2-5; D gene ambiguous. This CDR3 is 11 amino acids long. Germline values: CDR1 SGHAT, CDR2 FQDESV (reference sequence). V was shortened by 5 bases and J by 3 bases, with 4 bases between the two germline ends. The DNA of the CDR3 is TGTGCCAGCAGCCGGGAAGAGACCCAGTACTTC. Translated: CASSREETQYF.

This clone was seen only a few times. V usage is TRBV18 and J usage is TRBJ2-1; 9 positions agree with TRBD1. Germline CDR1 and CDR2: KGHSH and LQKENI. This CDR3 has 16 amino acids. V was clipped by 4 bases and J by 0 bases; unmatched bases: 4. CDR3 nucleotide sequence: TGTGCCAGCTCACAAATGGACAGGGGCTCCTACAATGAGCAGTTCTTC. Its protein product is CASSQMDRGSYNEQFF.